Detailed here is one T cell receptor (beta chain). The antigen is not known. PCR was performed using 60 Vbeta and 13 Jbeta primers. Libraries were prepared by immunoSEQ multiplex PCR; TCRdb keeps only in-frame clonotypes and omits some of them. Here the sample spans fewer than 250,000 clones, 75% to 80% being singletons. The record originates from a study of cytomegalovirus exposure and HLA in healthy donors. The wider study: Of fewer than 450 genotyped donors, roughly 81% clustered with self-reported Caucasian donors. Findings and limits, study-wide: Earlier results showed most TCR beta V segments being productive about 87% or about 30% of the time. Later, an analysis showed that TCR beta chains associated with HLA were more clonally expanded than others that were equally common. Among TCR sequences, most were rare, though some public TCRs appeared in many donors.

V dropped 6 bases and J dropped 6 bases, with 11 bases sitting between them. Germline CDR1 SEHNR, CDR2 FQNEAQ (reference sequence). This CDR3 spans 12 amino acids. The clonotype originates from a male donor in good health and CMV-seronegative. The chain carries TRBV7-9 and TRBJ1-1; D is uncertain. Sample: PBMCs. CDR3 nucleotides: TGTGCCAGCAGAGCCGGCGGGGCTGAAGCTTTCTTT. Its translation is CASRAGGAEAFF.